This is a list of T cell receptor beta chains from one sample in a study of shared T cell receptors in the human thymus. The method was immunoSEQ multiplex PCR; TCRdb's version includes in-frame clones alone and lacks a portion of them. The table records some 660,000 clones, about 89% of them present only once. This same sample was also part of a study on human thymus T cells.

Material for sequencing was thymocytes. Receptors originate from a boy less than two years old with a congenital heart defect. Both conserved end residues are part of each CDR3. The order of the fields is CDR3 protein, CDR3 DNA, D gene, clone size, J gene, V gene. A D gene is named only where the DNA matches it firmly. Size is stated for part of the rows, as once, few or many counts, or as a class when the clone is expanded.

cdr3_aa: CASGGGSYNSPLHF; cdr3_nt: TGTGCCAGCGGGGGGGGGAGCTATAATTCACCCCTCCACTTT; d_call: .; clone_size: .; j_call: TRBJ1-6; v_call: TRBV7-2
cdr3_aa: CASSQDQGADTQYF; cdr3_nt: TGTGCCAGCAGTCAAGACCAGGGGGCAGATACGCAGTATTTT; d_call: TRBD1; clone_size: .; j_call: TRBJ2-3; v_call: TRBV28
cdr3_aa: CASSGSPGLAGNYEQYF; cdr3_nt: TGTGCCAGCAGTGGTTCCCCCGGACTAGCGGGAAACTACGAGCAGTACTTC; d_call: TRBD2; clone_size: .; j_call: TRBJ2-7; v_call: TRBV25-1
cdr3_aa: CASSVGSLLAGAHNEQFF; cdr3_nt: TGTGCCAGCAGCGTAGGGTCCCTACTAGCGGGGGCCCACAATGAGCAGTTCTTC; d_call: TRBD2; clone_size: few; j_call: TRBJ2-1; v_call: TRBV9
cdr3_aa: CASSQESGNWEWRSPLHF; cdr3_nt: TGCGCCAGCAGCCAAGAGTCGGGAAACTGGGAATGGAGATCACCCCTCCACTTT; d_call: .; clone_size: .; j_call: TRBJ1-6; v_call: TRBV4-1
cdr3_aa: CASSPWTSGYNEQFF; cdr3_nt: TGTGCCAGCAGCCCCTGGACTAGCGGGTACAATGAGCAGTTCTTC; d_call: TRBD2; clone_size: .; j_call: TRBJ2-1; v_call: TRBV11-2
cdr3_aa: CATSREQEIDSYEQYF; cdr3_nt: TGTGCCACCAGCAGGGAACAGGAGATAGACTCCTACGAGCAGTACTTC; d_call: .; clone_size: .; j_call: TRBJ2-7; v_call: TRBV15
cdr3_aa: CASSLGREGTGTDDGYTF; cdr3_nt: TGCGCCAGCAGCTTGGGGCGCGAGGGGACAGGGACTGATGATGGCTACACCTTC; d_call: TRBD1; clone_size: .; j_call: TRBJ1-2; v_call: TRBV5-1
cdr3_aa: CASSSTTPRRHYGYTF; cdr3_nt: TGTGCCAGCAGTTCCACCACCCCCAGGAGGCATTATGGCTACACCTTC; d_call: .; clone_size: .; j_call: TRBJ1-2; v_call: TRBV28
cdr3_aa: CASSQIQGQETQYF; cdr3_nt: TGCGCCAGCAGCCAAATACAGGGCCAAGAGACCCAGTACTTC; d_call: .; clone_size: .; j_call: TRBJ2-5; v_call: TRBV4-3
cdr3_aa: CASSLIQGGETQYF; cdr3_nt: TGTGCCAGCAGCTTAATACAGGGGGGAGAGACCCAGTACTTC; d_call: TRBD1; clone_size: once; j_call: TRBJ2-5; v_call: TRBV5-4
cdr3_aa: CASSLGGKGYEKLFF; cdr3_nt: TGCGCCAGCAGCTTGGGTGGAAAGGGGTATGAAAAACTGTTTTTT; d_call: .; clone_size: .; j_call: TRBJ1-4; v_call: TRBV5-1
cdr3_aa: CSVEVSPTDTQYF; cdr3_nt: TGCAGCGTTGAAGTGTCTCCGACAGATACGCAGTATTTT; d_call: .; clone_size: .; j_call: TRBJ2-3; v_call: TRBV29-1
cdr3_aa: CASSLAMGGPTNEQFF; cdr3_nt: TGTGCCAGCAGTTTAGCGATGGGAGGGCCGACGAATGAGCAGTTCTTC; d_call: TRBD2; clone_size: .; j_call: TRBJ2-1; v_call: TRBV27
cdr3_aa: CASSQGPPGGDSTDTQYF; cdr3_nt: TGCGCCAGCAGCCAAGGTCCGCCTGGCGGGGATAGCACAGATACGCAGTATTTT; d_call: .; clone_size: .; j_call: TRBJ2-3; v_call: TRBV4-1
cdr3_aa: CSFLAASLYNEQFF; cdr3_nt: TGCAGCTTCCTAGCGGCCTCTCTCTACAATGAGCAGTTCTTC; d_call: TRBD2; clone_size: .; j_call: TRBJ2-1; v_call: TRBV29-1
cdr3_aa: CASSLAARTGIYEQYF; cdr3_nt: TGTGCCAGCAGCTTAGCGGCTAGGACAGGGATCTACGAGCAGTACTTC; d_call: TRBD1; clone_size: .; j_call: TRBJ2-7; v_call: TRBV7-2
cdr3_aa: CASGLVRGLKYEQYF; cdr3_nt: TGTGCTAGTGGTTTGGTACGAGGACTTAAGTACGAGCAGTACTTC; d_call: .; clone_size: .; j_call: TRBJ2-7; v_call: TRBV12-5
cdr3_aa: CASSKVGGQGRTEAFF; cdr3_nt: TGTGCCAGTAGTAAAGTAGGCGGACAGGGTCGGACTGAAGCTTTCTTT; d_call: TRBD1; clone_size: once; j_call: TRBJ1-1; v_call: TRBV19
cdr3_aa: CASSLEPRQGNQPQHF; cdr3_nt: TGTGCCAGCAGCTTAGAGCCTAGGCAGGGAAATCAGCCCCAGCATTTT; d_call: .; clone_size: once; j_call: TRBJ1-5; v_call: TRBV7-2
cdr3_aa: CASSEAGRGGSRVTGELFF; cdr3_nt: TGTGCCAGCAGTGAAGCGGGGAGGGGGGGATCAAGGGTCACCGGGGAGCTGTTTTTT; d_call: .; clone_size: .; j_call: TRBJ2-2; v_call: TRBV6-1
cdr3_aa: CSVGGQKHQPQHF; cdr3_nt: TGCAGCGTCGGGGGACAGAAGCATCAGCCCCAGCATTTT; d_call: TRBD1; clone_size: .; j_call: TRBJ1-5; v_call: TRBV29-1
cdr3_aa: CASSYKSPGQGGLHSNQPQHF; cdr3_nt: TGTGCCAGCAGTTATAAATCGCCGGGACAGGGCGGACTGCATAGCAATCAGCCCCAGCATTTT; d_call: TRBD1; clone_size: .; j_call: TRBJ1-5; v_call: TRBV27
cdr3_aa: CASSAVLAGGGTDTQYF; cdr3_nt: TGTGCCAGTAGTGCAGTCCTAGCGGGAGGTGGCACAGATACGCAGTATTTT; d_call: TRBD2; clone_size: .; j_call: TRBJ2-3; v_call: TRBV19
cdr3_aa: CASSLTTTGKNTEAFF; cdr3_nt: TGTGCCAGCAGCTTAACGACGACAGGGAAGAACACTGAAGCTTTCTTT; d_call: TRBD1; clone_size: .; j_call: TRBJ1-1; v_call: TRBV7-9
cdr3_aa: CASSQGRAPGGYEQYF; cdr3_nt: TGCGCCAGCAGCCAAGGGAGGGCTCCGGGGGGGTACGAGCAGTACTTC; d_call: TRBD2; clone_size: .; j_call: TRBJ2-7; v_call: TRBV4-1